This is a list of T cell receptor beta chains from one sample in a study of blood T cell repertoires in COVID-19. TCRdb's copy holds only in-frame clones and misses some; the assay was immunoSEQ multiplex PCR. The data contain around 130,000 clones, 86% of them singletons. What was sequenced was peripheral blood. Source of these receptors: a man in his forties with acute or convalescent COVID-19. Both conserved end residues are part of each CDR3. D genes are given only for firm matches. Not every row has a clone size; where given, it reads once, few, many or a size class.

TRBV5-1	TRBJ1-2	NA	TRBD1	CASSPQGSDYGYTF	TGCGCCAGCAGCCCACAGGGGAGCGACTATGGCTACACCTTC
TRBV6-5	TRBJ1-1	NA	NA	CASSADMNTEAFF	TGTGCCAGCAGCGCAGATATGAACACTGAAGCTTTCTTT
TRBV7-6	TRBJ1-2	NA	NA	CAAGSNYGYTF	TGTGCCGCGGGGAGTAACTATGGCTACACCTTC
TRBV6-5	TRBJ2-2	NA	TRBD2	CASFQREGAGELFF	TGTGCCAGCTTTCAGCGGGAGGGGGCCGGGGAGCTGTTTTTT
TRBV12-3/TRBV12-4	TRBJ2-1	few	NA	CASSSFNEQFF	TGTGCCAGCAGTTCGTTCAATGAGCAGTTCTTC
TRBV5-4	TRBJ2-1	few	NA	CASSSLRQPEQFF	TGTGCCAGCAGCTCCCTCAGGCAGCCTGAGCAGTTCTTC
TRBV18	TRBJ2-6	NA	TRBD1	CASSPPGQGAAGANVLTF	TGTGCCAGCTCACCCCCGGGACAGGGGGCTGCTGGGGCCAACGTCCTGACTTTC
TRBV5-1	TRBJ2-5	NA	NA	CASSLGRKETQYF	TGCGCCAGCAGCTTGGGTAGAAAAGAGACCCAGTACTTC
TRBV19	TRBJ2-5	NA	TRBD2	CASTPGGTSKTQYF	TGTGCCAGTACTCCCGGGGGGACTAGCAAGACCCAGTACTTC
TRBV19	TRBJ1-1	NA	TRBD1	CASSSDRGRAAFF	TGTGCCAGTAGTAGCGACAGGGGGCGGGCAGCTTTCTTT
TRBV4-3	TRBJ1-2	NA	NA	CASSQRSGEVSGYTF	TGCGCCAGCAGCCAAAGATCCGGGGAAGTGAGTGGCTACACCTTC
TRBV7-9	TRBJ2-2	NA	TRBD2	CASRVAGEHTGELFF	TGTGCCAGCAGGGTAGCGGGGGAACACACCGGGGAGCTGTTTTTT
TRBV19	TRBJ1-2	NA	NA	CASSIQDSYGYTF	TGTGCCAGTAGTATTCAGGACAGCTATGGCTACACCTTC
TRBV29-1	TRBJ2-4	once	TRBD1	CSVDRTGIFKNIQYF	TGCAGCGTGGATCGGACAGGGATTTTCAAAAACATTCAGTACTTC
TRBV19	TRBJ1-5	NA	TRBD1	CASSPTREGARNQPQHF	TGTGCCAGTAGTCCTACTCGGGAGGGGGCGAGGAATCAGCCCCAGCATTTT
TRBV4-2	TRBJ2-2	NA	TRBD1	CASSQDSAGGHTGELFF	TGTGCCAGCAGCCAAGATTCGGCAGGGGGACACACCGGGGAGCTGTTTTTT
TRBV13	TRBJ1-4	NA	NA	CASSAGEEGKLFF	TGTGCCAGCAGCGCCGGAGAGGAGGGAAAACTGTTTTTT
TRBV11-3	TRBJ1-1	NA	TRBD1	CASSPRTGSTEAFF	TGTGCCAGCAGCCCGCGGACAGGGAGCACTGAAGCTTTCTTT